Shown below are 21 T cell receptor beta chains from a single sample sequenced in a study of cytomegalovirus exposure and HLA in healthy donors. The study ran its PCR with 60 Vbeta and 13 Jbeta primers. The method was immunoSEQ multiplex PCR; TCRdb's version includes in-frame clones alone and lacks a portion of them. This table holds about 130,000 clones, just over 70% found once. Sequencing used PBMCs. These receptors were collected from a woman aged 55-70 years in good health and CMV-seropositive.

This clone was counted once. The chain has TRBV28 and TRBJ2-1, with D uncertain. V lost 9 bases to trimming and J lost 6 bases, with 12 bases between them. CDR1 and CDR2 (germline): MDHEN, SYDVKM. The CDR3 has 12 amino acids. In nucleotides, the CDR3 is TGTGCCAGTAAACCAGGTGGCAATGAGCAGTTCTTC. Translation gives CASKPGGNEQFF.

This chain connects TRBV10-3 to TRBJ1-2, with D possibly TRBD1 on 5 matching bases. Trimming took 4 bases from V and 4 from J, leaving 13 bases between them. The germline gives CDR1 ENHRY, CDR2 SYGVKD. The CDR3 sequence is 14 residues long. CDR3 coding DNA: TGTGCCATCAGTGGGGAGGGGCTCTCCTATGGCTACACCTTC. Its protein is CAISGEGLSYGYTF.

The chain links TRBV7-3 to TRBJ2-5; the D gene is possibly TRBD2 (6 bases). The germline V and J ends were trimmed by 5 bases and 5 bases, with 15 bases remaining between them. Per germline, CDR1 SGHTA and CDR2 FQGTGA. This CDR3 is 14 amino acids long. Written as DNA, the CDR3 is TGTGCCAGCAGCCCTGGGACTGAACTGGAGACCCAGTACTTC. It specifies CASSPGTELETQYF.

The chain carries TRBV2 and TRBJ2-5; 8 nucleotides agree with TRBD1. This CDR3 spans 15 amino acids. V trimming: 5 bases; J trimming: 7 bases; junction bases outside the gene matches: 12. Germline V gene data show CDR1 as SNHLY and CDR2 as FYNNEI. Here the CDR3 reads CASSTNQGAYGTQYF. In DNA, the CDR3 is TGTGCCAGCAGTACAAACCAGGGGGCCTATGGGACCCAGTACTTC.

V is TRBV14 and J is TRBJ1-5; the D gene is possibly TRBD1 (6 bases). With 1 base removed from V and 6 bases from J, the gap between germline ends came to 10 bases. The CDR3 extends over 14 amino acids. CDR1 is SGHDN and CDR2 is FVKESK in the germline V gene. The CDR3 loop reads CASSQGGLGQPQHF. The CDR3 nucleotides read TGTGCCAGCAGCCAAGGGGGGCTGGGTCAGCCCCAGCATTTT.

The gene calls are TRBV19 and TRBJ2-6, with TRBD1 matching over 11 bases. Germline V gene data show CDR1 as LNHDA and CDR2 as SQIVND (reference sequence). The V segment lost 1 base and the J segment 0 bases; nucleotides outside the gene matches: 2. This CDR3 contains 18 residues. The CDR3 sequence: CASSIGGTGGSGANVLTF. The CDR3 DNA reads TGTGCCAGTAGTATAGGCGGGACAGGGGGCTCTGGGGCCAACGTCCTGACTTTC.

The V call is TRBV7-3, the J call TRBJ2-3, with D perhaps matching TRBD2 (6 bases). CDR1 is SGHTA and CDR2 is FQGTGA in the germline V gene. Trimming cost V 4 bases and J 0 bases, with 14 bases left between them. The CDR3 is made up of 16 amino acids. CDR3 residues: CASSSLGGPSTDTQYF. The DNA for the CDR3 is TGTGCCAGCAGCTCCCTGGGGGGACCCAGCACAGATACGCAGTATTTT.

The chain uses TRBV2 and TRBJ1-2, with 10 positions matching TRBD1. CDR1 and CDR2 from the germline V gene are SNHLY and FYNNEI. CDR3 length: 16 amino acids. V shed 6 bases, J shed 2 bases, and the junction held 9 bases outside the gene matches. CDR3 nucleotide sequence: TGTGCCAGCAGCCCGGACAGGGGGTTAAAGAACTATGGCTACACCTTC. This encodes CASSPDRGLKNYGYTF.

V is TRBV5-1 and J is TRBJ1-2, with 9 bases aligning to TRBD1. Germline CDR1 and CDR2: SGHRS and YFSETQ. The CDR3 extends over 14 amino acids. The junction had 8 bases not matched to a gene; V was cut back by 4 bases and J by 7 bases. For the CDR3, the DNA is TGCGCCAGCAGCGGGGGGACAGGGCCTGCTGGCTACACCTTC. Translation gives CASSGGTGPAGYTF. The variable domain in full, with the rest retrieved from reference TRBV5-1 and TRBJ1-2, is KAGVTQTPRYLIKTRGQQVTLSCSPISGHRSVSWYQQTPGQGLQFLFEYFSETQRNKGNFPGRFSGRQFSNSRSEMNVSTLELGDSALYLCASSGGTGPAGYTFGSGTRLTVV.

This clone was counted once. V is TRBV15 and J is TRBJ2-1; no clear D. The CDR3 extends over 14 amino acids. V lost 0 bases to trimming and J lost 5 bases, with 8 bases between them. The V gene's germline CDR1 is LNHNV and CDR2 YYDKDF (reference sequence). The CDR3: CATSREESDNEQFF. The CDR3 DNA reads as TGTGCCACCAGCAGAGAAGAAAGCGACAATGAGCAGTTCTTC.

The CDR3 bases are TGCGCCAGCAGCACGGGACAGGGGCGGTTGGGCTACACCTTC. This codes for CASSTGQGRLGYTF. V is TRBV5-1 and J is TRBJ1-2; TRBD1 agrees at 10 bases. Trimming took 4 bases from V and 8 from J; bases not matched to a gene: 8. Germline lookup yields CDR1 SGHRS and CDR2 YFSETQ. The CDR3 is made up of 14 amino acids.

CDR3 bases: TGTGCCAGCTCACCAATTGGACAGACTGAAGCTTTCTTT. Translation: CASSPIGQTEAFF. The chain couples TRBV18 to TRBJ1-1, with D perhaps matching TRBD1 (6 bases). CDR1 is KGHSH and CDR2 is LQKENI in the germline V gene. Trimming pared 2 bases from V and 5 bases from J, leaving 9 bases between. The CDR3 is 13 residues long.

The chain recombines TRBV28 with TRBJ2-4; 12 positions agree with TRBD2. Trimming at V came to 6 bases and at J to 6 bases, leaving 9 bases not matched to a gene. The CDR3 runs to 16 residues. Germline loops: CDR1 MDHEN, CDR2 SYDVKM. Written as DNA, the CDR3 is TGTGCCAGCAGCCCTACCCCTAGCGGGGGGGTAAACATTCAGTACTTC. This translates into CASSPTPSGGVNIQYF.

This chain uses TRBV7-7 with TRBJ2-2; 10 positions agree with TRBD2. Germline CDR1 and CDR2: SSHAT and FNYEAQ (reference sequence). This CDR3 comprises 20 residues. With V trimmed by 4 bases and J by 1 base, 15 bases remained unmatched. The CDR3 sequence: CASSSRRSSGGPGNTGELFF. Here the CDR3 DNA reads TGTGCCAGCAGCTCCCGGAGGAGTAGCGGGGGGCCGGGGAACACCGGGGAGCTGTTTTTT.

The chain combines TRBV19 with TRBJ1-1; D might be TRBD1 (5 bases). Trimming removed 6 bases from V and 1 base from J, with 18 bases in between. The length of the CDR3 is 16 residues. CDR1 and CDR2 from the germline V gene are LNHDA and SQIVND (reference sequence). The CDR3 reads CASSRRGGKGNTEAFF. The DNA for the CDR3 is TGTGCCAGTAGCCGGCGGGGGGGAAAGGGGAACACTGAAGCTTTCTTT.

CDR3 loop: CASSLGPSGGASGANVLTF. Written as DNA, the CDR3 is TGCGCCAGCAGCTTGGGGCCTAGCGGGGGAGCCTCTGGGGCCAACGTCCTGACTTTC. The chain is built from TRBV5-1 and TRBJ2-6; 10 bases match TRBD2. This CDR3 is 19 amino acids long. Germline V gene sequence: CDR1 SGHRS, CDR2 YFSETQ. The junction had 6 bases not matched to a gene; V was cut back by 0 bases and J by 0 bases.

This clone was counted a single time. This chain joins TRBV5-1 and TRBJ2-3, with 7 nucleotides matching TRBD2. V was pared by 4 bases and J by 1 base, with 9 bases of the junction left unmatched. Per the germline V gene, CDR1 is SGHRS and CDR2 is YFSETQ. CDR3 length: 16 residues. The CDR3 sequence is CASSPTGLGGTDTQYF. DNA of the CDR3: TGCGCCAGCAGCCCGACTGGACTAGGGGGCACAGATACGCAGTATTTT.

The gene calls are TRBV2 and TRBJ1-2; TRBD1 is a possible D gene (6 bases). Germline CDR1 is SNHLY and CDR2 is FYNNEI. The CDR3 is 13 residues long. The V end lost 5 bases, the J end lost 3 bases, and 10 bases lay between the germline ends. CDR3 protein: CASSLDSYYGYTF. In nucleotides, the CDR3 is TGTGCCAGCAGTCTGGACAGCTACTATGGCTACACCTTC.

The chain combines TRBV11-3 with TRBJ2-1; 9 bases are shared with TRBD2. Germline CDR1 is SGHNT and CDR2 is YENEEA. J was trimmed by 7 bases and V by 3 bases; bases with no gene match: 10. The length of the CDR3 is 16 residues. The CDR3 nucleotides read TGTGCCAGCAGCTTCCCTAGCGGGGCCGCAGAGAATGAGCAGTTCTTC. Translating it yields CASSFPSGAAENEQFF.

The J gene is TRBJ1-6, the V gene TRBV28; the match to TRBD1 covers 10 bases. J lost 1 base, V lost 5 bases, and 8 bases had no gene match. The CDR3 has 18 amino acids. Looked up from germline, CDR1 is MDHEN and CDR2 is SYDVKM. The CDR3 protein is CASSIDRGRGSYNSPLHF. The CDR3 DNA reads TGTGCCAGCAGTATCGACAGGGGGCGAGGGTCCTATAATTCACCCCTCCACTTT.

The genes are TRBV5-1 and TRBJ2-5, with 8 bases lining up with TRBD1. The junction had 6 bases not matched to a gene; V was cut back by 0 bases and J by 5 bases. The CDR3 spans 15 residues. Per the germline V gene, CDR1 is SGHRS and CDR2 is YFSETQ. In DNA form, the CDR3 reads TGCGCCAGCAGCTTGGCCCAGGGGGCGGGGGAGACCCAGTACTTC. As protein: CASSLAQGAGETQYF. Complete variable domain (other parts from reference TRBV5-1 and TRBJ2-5): KAGVTQTPRYLIKTRGQQVTLSCSPISGHRSVSWYQQTPGQGLQFLFEYFSETQRNKGNFPGRFSGRQFSNSRSEMNVSTLELGDSALYLCASSLAQGAGETQYFGPGTRLLVL.